The 2 T cell receptor beta chains reported below all come from one sample, sequenced in a study of T cell repertoires in cytomegalovirus infection. TCRdb reprocessed the reads via MiXCR and lists one record per CDR3 protein. This sample yields over 100,000 distinct CDR3 sequences, of which more than 15% are seen a single time; 8% belongs to the top ten. Sequenced sample: PBMCs. Receptors originate from a human donor in good health (CMV status not recorded). Some clones in this sample may be carry-over from other donors' samples.

This clonotype came up many times. This sequence joins TRBV7-2 and TRBJ2-2, with D unclear. Trimming took off 7 bases at V and 2 bases at J, with 32 bases between the two ends. The CDR3 is 21 residues long. Germline V gene sequence: CDR1 SGHTA, CDR2 FQGNSA. The CDR3 loop reads CASNTNKDRAALTRNTGELFF. For the CDR3, the DNA is TGTGCCAGCAACACCAATAAGGACCGGGCGGCCCTCACGCGAAACACCGGGGAGCTGTTTTTT.

J is TRBJ1-1 and V is TRBV12-3 or TRBV12-4; no reliable D call. Trimming stripped 3 bases from V and 1 base from J, with 9 bases between. The CDR3 covers 14 residues. DNA for the CDR3: TGTGCCAGCAGTTTCCCGGGGTCGAACACTGAAGCTTTCTTT. This translates into CASSFPGSNTEAFF.